These 3 T cell receptor beta chains came from one sample sequenced in a study of Graves' ophthalmopathy and Graves' hyperthyroidism. Transcripts of RNA were the source for amplifying TCR beta CDR3 regions. A first-round RT-PCR used HTBI primers, followed by a second-round multiplex PCR. Using its own MiXCR run on the multiplex PCR reads, TCRdb lists one record per CDR3 protein. The table lists 740,000 or so distinct CDR3 sequences, 40% of them singletons, with 44% in the top ten. Sequenced input: peripheral blood. Source of these receptors: an adult man with Graves' ophthalmopathy.

The V gene is TRBV19, the J gene TRBJ1-1, with D unresolved. The CDR3 extends over 16 amino acids. The germline V gene encodes CDR1 LNHDA and CDR2 SQIVND (reference sequence). V gave up 5 bases and J gave up 0 bases, with 16 bases separating them. The CDR3 protein is CASSPFPVGMNTEAFF. CDR3 nucleotides: TGTGCCAGTAGTCCCTTCCCGGTTGGCATGAACACTGAAGCTTTCTTT.

This clonotype was picked up many times. V is TRBV2 and J is TRBJ2-5; 7 nucleotides align to TRBD2. V was pared by 9 bases and J by 1 base, with 5 bases of the junction left unmatched. Germline loops: CDR1 SNHLY, CDR2 FYNNEI. The CDR3 runs to 13 residues. The CDR3 sequence is CASKRDAQETQYF. In DNA, the CDR3 is TGTGCCAGTAAGCGGGACGCCCAAGAGACCCAGTACTTC.

The chain uses TRBV19 and TRBJ1-5; TRBD1 is a possible D gene (5 bases). Trimming shortened V by 7 bases and J by 0 bases, and 16 bases separated the two germline ends. Germline-derived CDR1 and CDR2 are LNHDA and SQIVND (reference sequence). CDR3 length: 16 residues. DNA for the CDR3: TGTGCCAGTAATGGAGGGGCGCTGAATAGCAATCAGCCCCAGCATTTT. As protein: CASNGGALNSNQPQHF.